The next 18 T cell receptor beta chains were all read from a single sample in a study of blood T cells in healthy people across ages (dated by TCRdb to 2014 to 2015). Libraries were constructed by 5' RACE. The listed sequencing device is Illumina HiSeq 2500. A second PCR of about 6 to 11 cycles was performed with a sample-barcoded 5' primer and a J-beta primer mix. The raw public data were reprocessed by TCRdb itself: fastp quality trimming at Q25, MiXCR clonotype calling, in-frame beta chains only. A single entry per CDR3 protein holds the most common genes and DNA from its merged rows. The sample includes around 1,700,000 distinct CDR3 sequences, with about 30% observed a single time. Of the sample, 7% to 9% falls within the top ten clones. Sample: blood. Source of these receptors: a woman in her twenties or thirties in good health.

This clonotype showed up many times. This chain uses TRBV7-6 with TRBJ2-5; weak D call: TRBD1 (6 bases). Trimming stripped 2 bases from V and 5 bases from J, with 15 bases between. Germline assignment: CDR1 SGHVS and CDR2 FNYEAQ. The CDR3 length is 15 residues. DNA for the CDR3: TGTGCCAGCAGCTTAACAGGGTCTATCGCGGAGACCCAGTACTTC. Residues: CASSLTGSIAETQYF.

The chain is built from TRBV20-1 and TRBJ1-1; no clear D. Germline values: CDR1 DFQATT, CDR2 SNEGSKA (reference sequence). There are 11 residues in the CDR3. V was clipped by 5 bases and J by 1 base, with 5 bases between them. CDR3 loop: CSASENTEAFF. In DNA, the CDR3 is TGCAGTGCTTCAGAGAACACTGAAGCTTTCTTT.

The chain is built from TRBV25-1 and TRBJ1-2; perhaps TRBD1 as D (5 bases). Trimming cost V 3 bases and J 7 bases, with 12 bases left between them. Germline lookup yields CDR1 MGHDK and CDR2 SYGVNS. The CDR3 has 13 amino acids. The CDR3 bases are TGTGCCAGCAGTGAGCCAGGGAGGAGTGGCTACACCTTC. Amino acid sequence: CASSEPGRSGYTF.

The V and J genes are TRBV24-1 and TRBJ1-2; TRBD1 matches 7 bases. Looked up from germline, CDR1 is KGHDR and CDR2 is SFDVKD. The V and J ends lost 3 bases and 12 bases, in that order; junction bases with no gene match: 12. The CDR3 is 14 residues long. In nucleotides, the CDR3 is TGTGCCACCAGTGATGGCAGGGGGATTGGAGGCCACACCTTC. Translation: CATSDGRGIGGHTF.

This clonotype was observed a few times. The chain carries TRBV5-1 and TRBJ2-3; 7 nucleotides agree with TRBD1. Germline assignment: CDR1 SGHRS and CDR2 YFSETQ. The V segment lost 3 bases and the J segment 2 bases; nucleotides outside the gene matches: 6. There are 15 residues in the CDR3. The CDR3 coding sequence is TGCGCCAGCAGCTCAACGGGACAGACCACAGATACGCAGTATTTT. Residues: CASSSTGQTTDTQYF.

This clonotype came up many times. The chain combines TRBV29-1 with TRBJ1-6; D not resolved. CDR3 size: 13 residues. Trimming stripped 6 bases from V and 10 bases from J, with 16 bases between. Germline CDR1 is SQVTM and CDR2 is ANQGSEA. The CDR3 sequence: CSVAYGAPSPLHF. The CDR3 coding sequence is TGCAGCGTCGCCTATGGTGCCCCCTCACCCCTCCACTTT.

The CDR3 spells CASSYTGVEQFF. The CDR3 nucleotides are TGTGCCAGCAGTTACACTGGTGTTGAGCAGTTCTTC. V and J are TRBV6-5 and TRBJ2-1; D remains ambiguous. There are 12 residues in the CDR3. V was trimmed by 2 bases and J by 9 bases, leaving 8 bases between them. Looked up from germline, CDR1 is MNHEY and CDR2 is SVGAGI.

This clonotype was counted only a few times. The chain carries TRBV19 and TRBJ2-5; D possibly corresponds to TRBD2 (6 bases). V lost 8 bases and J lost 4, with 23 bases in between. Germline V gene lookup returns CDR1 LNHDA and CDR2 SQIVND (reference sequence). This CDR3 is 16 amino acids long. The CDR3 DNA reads TGTGCCAGTGCCGACCCGGCCGGGGGTGATCGAGAGACCCAGTACTTC. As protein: CASADPAGGDRETQYF.

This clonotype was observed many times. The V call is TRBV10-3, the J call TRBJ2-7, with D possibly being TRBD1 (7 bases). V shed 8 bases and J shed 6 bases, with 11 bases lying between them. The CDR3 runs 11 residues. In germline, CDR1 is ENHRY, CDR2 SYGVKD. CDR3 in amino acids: CAIRQGGEQYF. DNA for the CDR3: TGTGCCATCCGACAGGGAGGCGAGCAGTACTTC.

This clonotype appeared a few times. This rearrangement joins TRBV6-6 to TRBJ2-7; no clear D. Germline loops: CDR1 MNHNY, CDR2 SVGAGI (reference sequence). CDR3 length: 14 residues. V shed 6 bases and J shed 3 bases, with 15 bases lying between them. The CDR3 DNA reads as TGTGCCAGCAGCAACCGGACCCAAAACTACGAGCAGTACTTC. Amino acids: CASSNRTQNYEQYF.

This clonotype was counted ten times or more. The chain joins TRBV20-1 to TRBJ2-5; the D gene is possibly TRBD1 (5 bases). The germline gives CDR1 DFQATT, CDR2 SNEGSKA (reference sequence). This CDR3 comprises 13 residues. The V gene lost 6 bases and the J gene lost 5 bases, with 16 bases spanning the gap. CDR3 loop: CSAKRGQMETQYF. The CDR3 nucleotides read TGCAGTGCCAAGCGAGGACAAATGGAGACCCAGTACTTC.

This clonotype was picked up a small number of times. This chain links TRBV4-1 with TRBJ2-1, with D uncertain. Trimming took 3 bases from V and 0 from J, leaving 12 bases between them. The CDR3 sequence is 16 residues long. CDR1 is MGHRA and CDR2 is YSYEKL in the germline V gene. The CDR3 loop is CASSQASLSSYNEQFF. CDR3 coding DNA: TGCGCCAGCAGCCAGGCTTCTTTAAGCTCCTACAATGAGCAGTTCTTC.

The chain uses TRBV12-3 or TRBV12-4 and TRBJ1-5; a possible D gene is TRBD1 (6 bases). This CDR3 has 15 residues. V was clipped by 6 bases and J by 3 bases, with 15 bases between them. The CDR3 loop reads CASSLTGMNNQPQHF. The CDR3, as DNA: TGTGCCAGCAGCTTGACAGGTATGAACAATCAGCCCCAGCATTTT.

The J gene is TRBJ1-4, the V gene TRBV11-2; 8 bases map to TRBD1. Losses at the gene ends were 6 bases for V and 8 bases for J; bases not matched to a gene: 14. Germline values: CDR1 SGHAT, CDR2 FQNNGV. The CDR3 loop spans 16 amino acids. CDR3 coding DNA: TGTGCCAGCAGTAGCCGACAGGGGAATCTCCGCGAAAAACTGTTTTTT. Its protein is CASSSRQGNLREKLFF. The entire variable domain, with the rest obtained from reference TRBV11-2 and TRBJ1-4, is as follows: EAGVAQSPRYKIIEKRQSVAFWCNPISGHATLYWYQQILGQGPKLLIQFQNNGVVDDSQLPKDRFSAERLKGVDSTLKIQPAKLEDSAVYLCASSSRQGNLREKLFFGSGTQLSVL.

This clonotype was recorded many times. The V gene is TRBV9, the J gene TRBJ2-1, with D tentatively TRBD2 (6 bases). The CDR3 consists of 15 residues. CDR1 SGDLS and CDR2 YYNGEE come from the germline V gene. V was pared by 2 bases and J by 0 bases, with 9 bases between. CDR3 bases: TGTGCCAGCAGCGTTAGCGGACACTCCTACAATGAGCAGTTCTTC. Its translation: CASSVSGHSYNEQFF. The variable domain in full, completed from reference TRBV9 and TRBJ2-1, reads DSGVTQTPKHLITATGQRVTLRCSPRSGDLSVYWYQQSLDQGLQFLIQYYNGEERAKGNILERFSAQQFPDLHSELNLSSLELGDSALYFCASSVSGHSYNEQFFGPGTRLTVL.

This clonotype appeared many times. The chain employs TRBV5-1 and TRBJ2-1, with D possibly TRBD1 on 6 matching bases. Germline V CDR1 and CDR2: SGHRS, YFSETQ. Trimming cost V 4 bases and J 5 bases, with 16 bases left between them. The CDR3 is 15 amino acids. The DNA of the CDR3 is TGCGCCAGCAGCCCGACAGGTAAACCGAACAATGAGCAGTTCTTC. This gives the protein CASSPTGKPNNEQFF.

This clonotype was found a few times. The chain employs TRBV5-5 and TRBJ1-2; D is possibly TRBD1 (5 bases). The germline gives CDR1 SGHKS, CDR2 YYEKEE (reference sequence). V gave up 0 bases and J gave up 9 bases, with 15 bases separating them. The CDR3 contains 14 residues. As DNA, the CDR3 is TGTGCCAGCAGCTTGGAGCCAGGGCTGGCTAGCTACACCTTC. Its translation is CASSLEPGLASYTF. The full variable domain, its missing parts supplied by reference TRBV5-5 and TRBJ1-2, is DAGVTQSPTHLIKTRGQQVTLRCSPISGHKSVSWYQQVLGQGPQFIFQYYEKEERGRGNFPDRFSARQFPNYSSELNVNALLLGDSALYLCASSLEPGLASYTFGSGTRLTVV.

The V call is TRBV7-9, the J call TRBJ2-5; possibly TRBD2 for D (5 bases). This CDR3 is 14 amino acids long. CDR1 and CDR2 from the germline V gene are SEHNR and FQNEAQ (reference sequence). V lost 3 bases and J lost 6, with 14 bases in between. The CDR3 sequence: CASSFEGDRKTQYF. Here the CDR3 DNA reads TGTGCCAGCAGCTTCGAGGGTGATCGAAAGACCCAGTACTTC.